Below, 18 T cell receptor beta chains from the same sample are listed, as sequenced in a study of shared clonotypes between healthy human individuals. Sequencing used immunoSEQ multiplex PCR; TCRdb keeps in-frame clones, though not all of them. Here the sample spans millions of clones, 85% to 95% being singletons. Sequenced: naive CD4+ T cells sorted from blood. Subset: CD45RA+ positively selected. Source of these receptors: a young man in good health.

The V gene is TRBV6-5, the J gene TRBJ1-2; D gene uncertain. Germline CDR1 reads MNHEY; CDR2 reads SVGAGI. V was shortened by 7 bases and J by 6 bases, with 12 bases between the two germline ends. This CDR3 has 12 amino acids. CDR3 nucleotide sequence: TGTGCCAGCACTAAAGGGCTGAATGGCTACACCTTC. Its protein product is CASTKGLNGYTF.

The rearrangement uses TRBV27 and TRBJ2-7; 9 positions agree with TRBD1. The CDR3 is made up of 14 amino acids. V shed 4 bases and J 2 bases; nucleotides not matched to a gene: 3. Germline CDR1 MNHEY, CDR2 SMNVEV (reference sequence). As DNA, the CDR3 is TGTGCCAGCAGTTGGGGACAGGGAGCCTACGAGCAGTACTTC. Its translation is CASSWGQGAYEQYF.

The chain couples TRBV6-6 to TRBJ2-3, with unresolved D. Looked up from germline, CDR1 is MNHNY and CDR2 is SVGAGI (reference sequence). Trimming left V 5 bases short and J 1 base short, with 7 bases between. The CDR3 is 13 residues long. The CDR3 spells CASSPWGTDTQYF. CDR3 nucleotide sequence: TGTGCCAGCAGTCCCTGGGGCACAGATACGCAGTATTTT.

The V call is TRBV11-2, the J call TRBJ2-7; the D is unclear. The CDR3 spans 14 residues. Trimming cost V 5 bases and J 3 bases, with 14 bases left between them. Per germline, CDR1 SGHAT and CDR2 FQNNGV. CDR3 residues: CASSISDFGYEQYF. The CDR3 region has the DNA TGTGCCAGCAGCATATCAGATTTCGGCTACGAGCAGTACTTC. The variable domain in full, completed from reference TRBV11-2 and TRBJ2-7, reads EAGVAQSPRYKIIEKRQSVAFWCNPISGHATLYWYQQILGQGPKLLIQFQNNGVVDDSQLPKDRFSAERLKGVDSTLKIQPAKLEDSAVYLCASSISDFGYEQYFGPGTRLTVT.

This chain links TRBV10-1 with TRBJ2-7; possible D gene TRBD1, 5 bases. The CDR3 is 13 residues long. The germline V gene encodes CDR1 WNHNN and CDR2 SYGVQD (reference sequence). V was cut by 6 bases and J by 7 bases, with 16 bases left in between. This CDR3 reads CASSRYRGGEQYF. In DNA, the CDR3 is TGCGCCAGCAGCCGCTATAGGGGTGGAGAGCAGTACTTC.

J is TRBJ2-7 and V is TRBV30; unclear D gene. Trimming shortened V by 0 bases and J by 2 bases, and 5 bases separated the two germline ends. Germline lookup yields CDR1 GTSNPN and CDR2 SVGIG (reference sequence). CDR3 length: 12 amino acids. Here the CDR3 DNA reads TGTGCCTGGAGTGTGGCAACCTACGAGCAGTACTTC. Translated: CAWSVATYEQYF. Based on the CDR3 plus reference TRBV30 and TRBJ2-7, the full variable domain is SQTIHQWPATLVQPVGSPLSLECTVEGTSNPNLYWYRQAAGRGLQLLFYSVGIGQISSEVPQNLSASRPQDRQFILSSKKLLLSDSGFYLCAWSVATYEQYFGPGTRLTVT.

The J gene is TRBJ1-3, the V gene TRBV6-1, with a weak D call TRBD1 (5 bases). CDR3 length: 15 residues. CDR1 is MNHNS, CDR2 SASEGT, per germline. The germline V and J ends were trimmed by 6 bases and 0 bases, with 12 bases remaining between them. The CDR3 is CASSRDPGSGNTIYF. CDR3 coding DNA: TGTGCCAGCAGCCGGGACCCCGGCTCTGGAAACACCATATATTTT.

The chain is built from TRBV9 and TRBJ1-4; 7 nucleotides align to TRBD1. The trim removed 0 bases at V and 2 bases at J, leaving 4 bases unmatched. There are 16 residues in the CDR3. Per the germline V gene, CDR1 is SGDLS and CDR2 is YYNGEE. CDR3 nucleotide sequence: TGTGCCAGCAGCGTAGATAGACAGGGCACTAATGAAAAACTGTTTTTT. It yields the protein CASSVDRQGTNEKLFF.

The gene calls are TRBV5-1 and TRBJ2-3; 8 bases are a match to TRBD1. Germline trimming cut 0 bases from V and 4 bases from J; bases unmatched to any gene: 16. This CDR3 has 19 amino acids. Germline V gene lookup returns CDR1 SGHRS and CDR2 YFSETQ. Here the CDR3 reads CASSLAIRQGSKMADTQYF. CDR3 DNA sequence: TGCGCCAGCAGCTTGGCCATTAGACAGGGGAGTAAGATGGCAGATACGCAGTATTTT.

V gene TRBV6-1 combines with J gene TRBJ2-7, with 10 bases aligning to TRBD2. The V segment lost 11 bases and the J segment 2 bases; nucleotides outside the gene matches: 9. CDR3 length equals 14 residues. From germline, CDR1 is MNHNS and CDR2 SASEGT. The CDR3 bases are TGTGCCGGCGGGAGGAGCGGGGGGGCCTACGAGCAGTACTTC. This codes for CAGGRSGGAYEQYF.

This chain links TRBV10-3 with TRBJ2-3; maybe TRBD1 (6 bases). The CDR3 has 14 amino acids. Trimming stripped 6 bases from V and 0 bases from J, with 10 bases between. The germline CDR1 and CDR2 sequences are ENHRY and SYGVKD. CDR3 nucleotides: TGTGCCATCAGGTTGACAGGCAGCACAGATACGCAGTATTTT. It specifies CAIRLTGSTDTQYF.

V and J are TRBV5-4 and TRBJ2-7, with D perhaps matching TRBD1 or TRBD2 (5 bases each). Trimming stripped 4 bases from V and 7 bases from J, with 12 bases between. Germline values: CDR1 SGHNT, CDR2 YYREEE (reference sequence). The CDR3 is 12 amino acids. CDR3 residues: CASSTGTEEQYF. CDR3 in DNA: TGTGCCAGCAGCACTGGGACCGAAGAGCAGTACTTC.

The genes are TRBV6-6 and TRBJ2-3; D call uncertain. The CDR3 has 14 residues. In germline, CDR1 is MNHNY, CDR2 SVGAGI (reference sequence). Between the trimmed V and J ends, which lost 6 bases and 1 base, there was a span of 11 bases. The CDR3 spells CASRGWIGTDTQYF. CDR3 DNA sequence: TGTGCCAGCAGAGGTTGGATCGGCACAGATACGCAGTATTTT.

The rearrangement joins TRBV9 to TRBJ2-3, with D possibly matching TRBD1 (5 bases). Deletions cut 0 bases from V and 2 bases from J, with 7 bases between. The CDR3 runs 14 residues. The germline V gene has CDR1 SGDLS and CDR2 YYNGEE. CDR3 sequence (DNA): TGTGCCAGCAGCGTAGGACAGACCACAGATACGCAGTATTTT. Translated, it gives CASSVGQTTDTQYF.

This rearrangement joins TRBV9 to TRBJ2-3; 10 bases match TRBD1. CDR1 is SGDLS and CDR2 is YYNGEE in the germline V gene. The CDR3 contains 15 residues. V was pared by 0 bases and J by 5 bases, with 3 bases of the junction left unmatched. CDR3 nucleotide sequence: TGTGCCAGCAGCGTAGGACAGGGGGCCATAGATACGCAGTATTTT. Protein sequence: CASSVGQGAIDTQYF.

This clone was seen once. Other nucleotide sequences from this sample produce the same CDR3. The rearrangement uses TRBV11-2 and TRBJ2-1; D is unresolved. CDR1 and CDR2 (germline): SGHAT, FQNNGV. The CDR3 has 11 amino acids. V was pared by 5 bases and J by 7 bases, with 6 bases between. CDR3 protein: CASSLRNEQFF. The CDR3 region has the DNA TGTGCCAGCAGCCTTCGAAATGAGCAGTTCTTC.

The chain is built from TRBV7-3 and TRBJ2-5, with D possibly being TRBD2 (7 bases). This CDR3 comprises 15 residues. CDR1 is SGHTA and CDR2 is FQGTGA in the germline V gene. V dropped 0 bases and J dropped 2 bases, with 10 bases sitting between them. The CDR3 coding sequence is TGTGCCAGCAGCTTAACGGGAGGGGGTCAAGAGACCCAGTACTTC. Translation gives CASSLTGGGQETQYF.

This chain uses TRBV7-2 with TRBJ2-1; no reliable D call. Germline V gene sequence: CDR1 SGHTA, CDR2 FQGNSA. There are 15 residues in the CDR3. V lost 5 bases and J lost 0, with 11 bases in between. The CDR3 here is CASSTQSSSYNEQFF. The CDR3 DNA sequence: TGTGCCAGCAGCACTCAGTCGAGCTCCTACAATGAGCAGTTCTTC.